This TCR beta chain was sequenced for a study of blood T cell repertoires in COVID-19. Study-wide context: Samples taken during acute and convalescent COVID-19 were collected in the United States, Italy and Spain.

Per the authors' pipeline: Estimated nucleated cell counts came from reference gene primer amplification. Using immunoSEQ multiplex PCR, the repertoire was profiled, and TCRdb retains in-frame clones only, with some absent. V and J calls and clone size follow that table, whereas D and trimming were derived from the DNA. The sample includes 100,000 to 150,000 clones, more than 85% of them seen just once. CDR1 and CDR2 (germline): SGHTA, FQGTGA. V was cut by 4 bases and J by 1 base, with 6 bases left in between. The CDR3 runs 13 residues. The sequence was obtained from a man in his fifties with COVID-19, enrolled during active disease. The chain employs TRBV7-3 and TRBJ2-3; no clear D. The source material was peripheral blood. The CDR3 is CASSSSGTDTQYF. The CDR3, as DNA: TGTGCCAGCAGCTCAAGCGGCACAGATACGCAGTATTTT.